The 3 T cell receptor beta chains given below trace back to one sample, sequenced in a study of cytomegalovirus exposure and HLA in healthy donors. PCR amplification relied on 60 Vbeta primers (plus 13 Jbeta primers). This table comes from immunoSEQ multiplex PCR, and its TCRdb copy is limited to in-frame clones, with some not included. The repertoire holds under 200,000 clones, around 80% seen once, with more than 0.55% in the top ten. Sequenced input: PBMCs. The receptors shown here come from a woman aged 40 to 55 in good health and CMV-seronegative.

The rearrangement uses TRBV9 and TRBJ2-7; D possibly corresponds to TRBD2 (5 bases). This CDR3 region has 15 residues. V lost 0 bases and J lost 4, with 14 bases in between. CDR1 and CDR2 (germline): SGDLS, YYNGEE. The CDR3 loop reads CASSVDEGYVYEQYF. The CDR3 DNA reads as TGTGCCAGCAGCGTAGACGAGGGATATGTGTACGAGCAGTACTTC.

The chain employs TRBV30 and TRBJ2-2; 9 nucleotides line up with TRBD1. From germline, CDR1 is GTSNPN and CDR2 SVGIG (reference sequence). Germline trimming cut 5 bases from V and 5 bases from J; bases unmatched to any gene: 3. CDR3 length: 13 amino acids. CDR3 DNA sequence: TGTGCCTGGCAGACAGGGGGTACCGGGGAGCTGTTTTTT. Translation: CAWQTGGTGELFF.

This clone was observed a handful of times. The chain joins TRBV7-2 to TRBJ2-2; 10 bases map to TRBD2. J lost 0 bases, V lost 3 bases, and 1 base had no gene match. CDR3 length: 16 amino acids. Germline V gives CDR1 SGHTA, CDR2 FQGNSA. DNA of the CDR3: TGTGCCAGCAGCTTCCTAGCGGGAGCGAACACCGGGGAGCTGTTTTTT. As protein: CASSFLAGANTGELFF.